This note documents a single T cell receptor (beta chain) sequence. Its specificity is unknown. The missing CDR3 end, 3 residues past where the read stops, is filled in from the germline J gene. This sample is drawn from a study of T cells in women clearing cervical HPV infection. Study overall: Cases were women with histologically confirmed HPV16-related CIN3 or worse, including 2 invasive cancers. Controls were women whose single incident HPV16 infection cleared within 12 months without precancer or cancer.

Assay: immunoSEQ multiplex PCR; the TCRdb copy retains only in-frame clones and omits some. Its clone listing holds 25,000 to 35,000 clones. The CDR3 has 15 residues. The V and J ends lost 3 bases and 4 bases, in that order; junction bases with no gene match: 7. Germline values: CDR1 DFQATT, CDR2 SNEGSKA (reference sequence). The study's findings and limits: Each sample's T-cell count was unknown, possibly confounding richness.

The V call is TRBV20-1, the J call TRBJ2-3; TRBD1 matches 10 bases. The sequenced material came from blood buffy coat. The TCR originated in a woman aged 18 to 69 with a cervical HPV16 infection that either progressed to CIN3+ or cleared (not recorded which). CDR3 bases read: TGCAGTGCTAGTGGGCGGACAGGGGGGGCAGATACG. Translating it yields CSASGRTGGADT. The whole CDR3 region reads CSASGRTGGADTQYF.